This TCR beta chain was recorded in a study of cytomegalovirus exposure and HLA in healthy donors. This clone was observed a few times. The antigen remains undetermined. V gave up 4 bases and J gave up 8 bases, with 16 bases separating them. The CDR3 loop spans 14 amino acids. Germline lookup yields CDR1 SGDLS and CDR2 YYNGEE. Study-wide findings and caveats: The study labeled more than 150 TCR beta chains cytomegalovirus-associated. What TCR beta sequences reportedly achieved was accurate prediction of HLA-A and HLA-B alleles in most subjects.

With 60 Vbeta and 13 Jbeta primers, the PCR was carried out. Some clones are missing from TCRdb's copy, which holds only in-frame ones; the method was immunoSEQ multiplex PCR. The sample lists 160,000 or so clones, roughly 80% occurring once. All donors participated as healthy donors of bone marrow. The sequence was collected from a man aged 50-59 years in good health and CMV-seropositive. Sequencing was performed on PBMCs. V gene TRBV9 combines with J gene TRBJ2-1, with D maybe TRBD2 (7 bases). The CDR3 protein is CASSIGGGIDEQFF. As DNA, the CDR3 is TGTGCCAGCAGCATAGGGGGAGGGATCGATGAGCAGTTCTTC. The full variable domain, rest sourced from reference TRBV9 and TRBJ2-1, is DSGVTQTPKHLITATGQRVTLRCSPRSGDLSVYWYQQSLDQGLQFLIQYYNGEERAKGNILERFSAQQFPDLHSELNLSSLELGDSALYFCASSIGGGIDEQFFGPGTRLTVL.